The sequence of this T cell receptor beta chain was determined in a study of T cell responses to AZD1222 COVID-19 vaccine. Study results and caveats: Spike-wide vaccine-associated CD4 TCRs dominated at 160-218 and 743-854. Donor demographics were predominantly white British with a female majority; clonal diversity may be underestimated.

In the case of this clone: Its antigen is not known.

The CDR3 consists of 15 residues. Trimming shortened V by 5 bases and J by 2 bases, and 15 bases separated the two germline ends. CDR1 is KGHSH, CDR2 LQKENI, per germline. Profiling relied on immunoSEQ multiplex PCR, and the TCRdb table lists in-frame clones only, not all of them. The sample carries about 120,000 clones, about 90% recorded once. This chain uses TRBV18 with TRBJ1-2; the D gene is possibly TRBD1 (6 bases). Sample: peripheral blood, taken on day 0 of AZD1222 vaccination. The clonotype was recovered from an adult in good health. CDR3 in DNA: TGTGCCAGCTCAAGAGGACAGCCGACAAACTATGGCTACACCTTC. Its translation is CASSRGQPTNYGYTF.